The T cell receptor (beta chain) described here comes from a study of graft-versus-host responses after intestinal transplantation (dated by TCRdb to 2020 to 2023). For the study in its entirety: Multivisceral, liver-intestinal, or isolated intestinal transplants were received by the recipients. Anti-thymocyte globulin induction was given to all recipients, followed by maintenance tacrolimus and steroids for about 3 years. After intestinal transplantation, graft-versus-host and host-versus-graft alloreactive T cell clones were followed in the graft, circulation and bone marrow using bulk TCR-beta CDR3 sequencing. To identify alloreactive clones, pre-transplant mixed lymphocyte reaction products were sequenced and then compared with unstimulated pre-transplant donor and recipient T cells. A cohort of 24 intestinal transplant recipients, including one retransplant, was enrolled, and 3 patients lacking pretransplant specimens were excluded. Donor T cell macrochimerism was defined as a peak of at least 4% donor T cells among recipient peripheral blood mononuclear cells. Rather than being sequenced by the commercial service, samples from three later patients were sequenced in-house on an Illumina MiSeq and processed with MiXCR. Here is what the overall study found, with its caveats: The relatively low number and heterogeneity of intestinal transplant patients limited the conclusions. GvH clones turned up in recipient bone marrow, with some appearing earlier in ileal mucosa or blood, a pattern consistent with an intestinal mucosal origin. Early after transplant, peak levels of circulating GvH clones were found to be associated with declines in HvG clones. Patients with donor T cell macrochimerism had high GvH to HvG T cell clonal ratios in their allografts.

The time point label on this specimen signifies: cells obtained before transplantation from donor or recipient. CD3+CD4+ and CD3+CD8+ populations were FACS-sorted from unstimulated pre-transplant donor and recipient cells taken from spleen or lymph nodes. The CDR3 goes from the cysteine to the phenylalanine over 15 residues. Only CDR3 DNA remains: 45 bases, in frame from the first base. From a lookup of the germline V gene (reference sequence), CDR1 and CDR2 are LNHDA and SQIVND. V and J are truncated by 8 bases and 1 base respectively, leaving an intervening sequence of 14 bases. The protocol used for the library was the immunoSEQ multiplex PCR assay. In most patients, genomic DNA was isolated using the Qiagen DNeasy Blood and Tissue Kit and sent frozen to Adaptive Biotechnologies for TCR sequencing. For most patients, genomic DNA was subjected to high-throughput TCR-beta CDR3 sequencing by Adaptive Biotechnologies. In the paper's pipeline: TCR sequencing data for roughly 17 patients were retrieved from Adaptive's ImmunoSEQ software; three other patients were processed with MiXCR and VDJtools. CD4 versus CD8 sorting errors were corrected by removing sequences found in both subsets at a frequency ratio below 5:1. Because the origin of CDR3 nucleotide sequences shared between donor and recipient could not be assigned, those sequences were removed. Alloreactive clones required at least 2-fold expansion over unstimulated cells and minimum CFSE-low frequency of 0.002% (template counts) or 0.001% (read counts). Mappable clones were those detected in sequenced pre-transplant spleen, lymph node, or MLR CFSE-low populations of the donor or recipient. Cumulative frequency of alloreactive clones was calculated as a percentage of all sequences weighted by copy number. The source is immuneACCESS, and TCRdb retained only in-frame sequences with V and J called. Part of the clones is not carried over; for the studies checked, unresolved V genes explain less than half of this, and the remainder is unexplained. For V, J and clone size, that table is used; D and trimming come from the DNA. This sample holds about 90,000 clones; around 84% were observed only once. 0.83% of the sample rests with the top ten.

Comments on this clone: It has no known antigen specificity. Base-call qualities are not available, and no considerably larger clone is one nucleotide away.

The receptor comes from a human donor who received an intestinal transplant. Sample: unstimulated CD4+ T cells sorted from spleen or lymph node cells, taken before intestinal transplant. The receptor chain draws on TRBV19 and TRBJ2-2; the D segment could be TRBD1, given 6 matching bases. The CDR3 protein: CASSPGVRNTGELFF. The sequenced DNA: TGTGCCAGTTCCCCAGGGGTCAGGAACACCGGGGAGCTGTTTTTT.